One sample yielded the 4 T cell receptor beta chains listed below, sequenced in a study of chemoradiotherapy in HPV16-positive cancers. Repertoires were generated with immunoSEQ multiplex PCR, while TCRdb's copy carries only in-frame clones and drops some. The sample includes about 6,200 clones, approximately 80% of them seen just once. Sequencing used tumor tissue, obtained from a patient who underwent chemoradiotherapy. Receptor source: a human donor with HPV-associated anogenital cancer.

This clone has more than one count but fewer than ten. This sequence joins TRBV2 and TRBJ2-1, with 8 bases identical to TRBD2. J lost 11 bases, V lost 10 bases, and 10 bases had no gene match. Germline CDR1 reads SNHLY; CDR2 reads FYNNEI. The CDR3 length is 12 residues. CDR3: CATMLGGAQQFF. CDR3 bases: TGTGCCACCATGCTCGGGGGGGCCCAGCAGTTCTTC.

A single count supports this clone. This chain joins TRBV9 and TRBJ1-2; D remains unclear. The CDR3 has 13 residues. The ends were cut back, 0 bases at V and 5 bases at J, with 8 bases in the middle. Germline assignment: CDR1 SGDLS and CDR2 YYNGEE. The CDR3 DNA reads TGTGCCAGCAGCGTAGATGGAGGGTATGGCTACACCTTC. Its translation is CASSVDGGYGYTF.

V gene TRBV5-4 combines with J gene TRBJ2-3; 8 nucleotides match TRBD1. Germline V CDR1 and CDR2: SGHNT, YYREEE (reference sequence). Trimming took 2 bases from V and 4 from J; bases not matched to a gene: 6. This CDR3 has 15 amino acids. DNA for the CDR3: TGTGCCAGCAGCTTCAGCCGGGACAGGTCAGATACGCAGTATTTT. It yields the protein CASSFSRDRSDTQYF.

This chain connects TRBV10-2 to TRBJ2-7; D ambiguous. Looked up from germline, CDR1 is WSHSY and CDR2 is SAAADI. Trimming shortened V by 6 bases and J by 3 bases, and 18 bases separated the two germline ends. The CDR3 is made up of 15 amino acids. Here the CDR3 DNA reads TGCGCCAGCAGCGACCCGGACGAGAAAGGCTACGAGCAGTACTTC. Its protein is CASSDPDEKGYEQYF.